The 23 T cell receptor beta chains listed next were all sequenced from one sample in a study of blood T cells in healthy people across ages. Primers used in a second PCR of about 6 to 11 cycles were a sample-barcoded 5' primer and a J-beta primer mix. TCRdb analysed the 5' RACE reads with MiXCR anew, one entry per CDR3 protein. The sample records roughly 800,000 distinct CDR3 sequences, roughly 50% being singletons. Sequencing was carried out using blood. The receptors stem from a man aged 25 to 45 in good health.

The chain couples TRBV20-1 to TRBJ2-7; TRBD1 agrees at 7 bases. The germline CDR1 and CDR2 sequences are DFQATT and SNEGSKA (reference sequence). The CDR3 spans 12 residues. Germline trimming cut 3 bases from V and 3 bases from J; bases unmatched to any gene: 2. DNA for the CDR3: TGCAGTGCTAGGGGACAGATCTACGAGCAGTACTTC. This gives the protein CSARGQIYEQYF.

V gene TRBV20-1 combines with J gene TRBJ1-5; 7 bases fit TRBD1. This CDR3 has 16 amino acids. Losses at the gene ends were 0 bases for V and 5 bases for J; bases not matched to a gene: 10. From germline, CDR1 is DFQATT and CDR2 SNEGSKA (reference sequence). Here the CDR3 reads CSAREAGTEFYQPQHF. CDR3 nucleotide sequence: TGCAGTGCTAGAGAAGCCGGGACAGAGTTTTATCAGCCCCAGCATTTT.

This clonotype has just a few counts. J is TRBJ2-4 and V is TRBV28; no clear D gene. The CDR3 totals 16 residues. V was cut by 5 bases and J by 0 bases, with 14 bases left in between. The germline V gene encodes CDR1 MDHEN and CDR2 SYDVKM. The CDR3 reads CASSLHVDLAKNIQYF. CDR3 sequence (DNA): TGTGCCAGCAGTCTGCATGTAGATTTAGCCAAAAACATTCAGTACTTC. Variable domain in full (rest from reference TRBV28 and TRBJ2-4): DVKVTQSSRYLVKRTGEKVFLECVQDMDHENMFWYRQDPGLGLRLIYFSYDVKMKEKGDIPEGYSVSREKKERFSLILESASTNQTSMYLCASSLHVDLAKNIQYFGAGTRLSVL.

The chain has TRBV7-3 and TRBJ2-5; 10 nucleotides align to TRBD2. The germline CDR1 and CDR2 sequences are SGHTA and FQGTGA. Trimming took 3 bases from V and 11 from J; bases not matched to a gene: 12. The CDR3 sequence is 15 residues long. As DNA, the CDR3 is TGTGCCAGCAGCTTCGGAGCTAGCGGGAGCTATGAGCAGTACTTC. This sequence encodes CASSFGASGSYEQYF.

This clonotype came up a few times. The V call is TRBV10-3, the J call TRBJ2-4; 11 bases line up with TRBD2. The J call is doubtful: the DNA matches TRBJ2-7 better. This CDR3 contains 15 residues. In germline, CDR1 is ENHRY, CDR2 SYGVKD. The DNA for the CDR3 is TGTGCCATCAGTGAGTCACTAGCGGGAGTTTACGAGCAGTACTTC. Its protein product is CAISESLAGVYEQYF.

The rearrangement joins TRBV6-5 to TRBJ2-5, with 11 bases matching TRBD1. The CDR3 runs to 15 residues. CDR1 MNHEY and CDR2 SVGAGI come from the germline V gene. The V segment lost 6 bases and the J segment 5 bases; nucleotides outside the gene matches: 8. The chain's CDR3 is CASSRSRTGGETQYF. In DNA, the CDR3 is TGTGCCAGCAGCCGATCTCGGACAGGGGGCGAGACCCAGTACTTC.

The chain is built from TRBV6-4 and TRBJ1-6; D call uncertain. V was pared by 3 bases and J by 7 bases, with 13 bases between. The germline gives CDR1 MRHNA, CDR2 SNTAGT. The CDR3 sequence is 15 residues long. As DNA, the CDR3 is TGTGCCAGCAGTGAACGTGAAGGCGGCAATTCACCCCTCCACTTT. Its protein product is CASSEREGGNSPLHF.

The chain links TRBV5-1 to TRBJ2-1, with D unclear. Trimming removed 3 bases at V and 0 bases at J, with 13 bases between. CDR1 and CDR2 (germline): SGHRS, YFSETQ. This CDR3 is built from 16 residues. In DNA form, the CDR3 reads TGCGCCAGCAGCTGGCTTGAAGGCGGCTCCTACAATGAGCAGTTCTTC. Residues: CASSWLEGGSYNEQFF.

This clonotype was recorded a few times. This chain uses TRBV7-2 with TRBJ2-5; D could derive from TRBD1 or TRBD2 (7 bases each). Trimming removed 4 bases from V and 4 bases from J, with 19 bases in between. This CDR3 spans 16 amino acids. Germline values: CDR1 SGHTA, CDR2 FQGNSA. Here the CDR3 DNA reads TGTGCCAGCAGCTCAGTTCCAGGGGGGGAAGGAGAGACCCAGTACTTC. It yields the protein CASSSVPGGEGETQYF.

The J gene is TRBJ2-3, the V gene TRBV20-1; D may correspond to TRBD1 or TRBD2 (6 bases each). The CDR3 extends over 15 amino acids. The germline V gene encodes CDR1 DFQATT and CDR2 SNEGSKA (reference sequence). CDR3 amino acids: CSGAVGGRNTDTQYF. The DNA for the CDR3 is TGCAGCGGGGCGGTGGGGGGCCGAAACACAGATACGCAGTATTTT.

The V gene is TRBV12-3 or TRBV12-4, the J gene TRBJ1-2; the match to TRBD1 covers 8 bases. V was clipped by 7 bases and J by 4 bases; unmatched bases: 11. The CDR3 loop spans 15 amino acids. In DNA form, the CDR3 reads TGTGCCAGCACCGTGGGCCCAGGGGGCTCCTATGGCTACACCTTC. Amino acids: CASTVGPGGSYGYTF.

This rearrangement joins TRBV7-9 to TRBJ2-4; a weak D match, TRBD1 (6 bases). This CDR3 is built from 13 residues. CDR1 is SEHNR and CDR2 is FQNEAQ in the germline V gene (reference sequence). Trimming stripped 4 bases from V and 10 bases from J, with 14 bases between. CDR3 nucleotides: TGTGCCAGCAGCTACCCAGGGGCGGATATTCAGTACTTC. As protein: CASSYPGADIQYF.

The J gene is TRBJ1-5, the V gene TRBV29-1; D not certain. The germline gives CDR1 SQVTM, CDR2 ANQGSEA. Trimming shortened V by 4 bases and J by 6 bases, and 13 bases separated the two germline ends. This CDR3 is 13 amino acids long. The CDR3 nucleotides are TGCAGCGTTGTTCCAAACATGGGTCAGCCCCAGCATTTT. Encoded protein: CSVVPNMGQPQHF.

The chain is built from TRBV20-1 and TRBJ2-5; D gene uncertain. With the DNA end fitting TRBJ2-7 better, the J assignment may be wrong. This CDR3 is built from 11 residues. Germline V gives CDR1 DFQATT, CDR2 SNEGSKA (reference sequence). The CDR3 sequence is CSAQFSYEQYF. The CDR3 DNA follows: TGCAGTGCTCAATTTTCCTACGAGCAGTACTTC.

Here the CDR3 DNA reads TGTGCCAGCAGCTTAGCAGGATTTGGCGAGCAGTACTTC. Translating gives CASSLAGFGEQYF. The rearrangement joins TRBV7-2 to TRBJ2-7; D gene uncertain. Germline CDR1 reads SGHTA; CDR2 reads FQGNSA. This CDR3 region has 13 residues. V was trimmed by 0 bases and J by 6 bases, leaving 9 bases between them.

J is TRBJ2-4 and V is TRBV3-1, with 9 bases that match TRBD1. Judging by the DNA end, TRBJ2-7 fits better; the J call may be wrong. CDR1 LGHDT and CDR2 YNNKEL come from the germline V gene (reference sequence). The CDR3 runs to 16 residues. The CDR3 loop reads CASSQEDRDRAHEQYF. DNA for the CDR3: TGTGCCAGCAGCCAAGAAGACCGGGACAGGGCCCACGAGCAGTACTTC.

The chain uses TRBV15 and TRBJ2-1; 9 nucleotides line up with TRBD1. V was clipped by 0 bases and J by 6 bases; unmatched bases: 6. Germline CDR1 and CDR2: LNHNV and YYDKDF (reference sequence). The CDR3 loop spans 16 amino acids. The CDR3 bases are TGTGCCACCAGCAGAGATCTTAGACAGGGGGTCAATGAGCAGTTCTTC. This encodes CATSRDLRQGVNEQFF.

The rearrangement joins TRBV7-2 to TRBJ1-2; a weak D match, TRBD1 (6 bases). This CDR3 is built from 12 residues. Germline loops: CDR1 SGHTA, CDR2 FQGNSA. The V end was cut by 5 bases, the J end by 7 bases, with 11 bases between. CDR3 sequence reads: CASSPTGIGYTF. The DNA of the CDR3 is TGTGCCAGCAGCCCCACAGGGATTGGCTACACCTTC.

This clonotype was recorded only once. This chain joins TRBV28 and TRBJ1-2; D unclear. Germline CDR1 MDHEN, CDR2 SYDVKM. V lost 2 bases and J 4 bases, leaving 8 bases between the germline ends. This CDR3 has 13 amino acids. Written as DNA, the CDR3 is TGTGCCAGCAGTTTACCGTTTCTCTATGGCTACACCTTC. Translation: CASSLPFLYGYTF.

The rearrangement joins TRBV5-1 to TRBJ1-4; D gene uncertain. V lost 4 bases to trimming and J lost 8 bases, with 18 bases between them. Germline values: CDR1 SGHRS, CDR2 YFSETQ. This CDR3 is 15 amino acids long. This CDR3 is CASSPLGPVGEKLFF. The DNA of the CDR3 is TGCGCCAGCAGCCCCCTAGGGCCGGTAGGGGAAAAACTGTTTTTT.

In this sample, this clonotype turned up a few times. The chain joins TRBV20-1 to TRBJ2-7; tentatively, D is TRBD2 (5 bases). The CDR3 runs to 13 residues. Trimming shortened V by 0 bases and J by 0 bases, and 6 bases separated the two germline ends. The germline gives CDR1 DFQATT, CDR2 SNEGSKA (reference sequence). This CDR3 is CSARDLASYEQYF. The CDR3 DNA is TGCAGTGCTAGAGATCTAGCCTCCTACGAGCAGTACTTC.

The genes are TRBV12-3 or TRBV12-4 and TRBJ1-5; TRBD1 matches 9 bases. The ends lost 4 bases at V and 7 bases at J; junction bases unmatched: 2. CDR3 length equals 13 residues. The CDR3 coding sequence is TGTGCCAGCAGTTGGACAGGGGAGCAGCCCCAGCATTTT. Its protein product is CASSWTGEQPQHF.

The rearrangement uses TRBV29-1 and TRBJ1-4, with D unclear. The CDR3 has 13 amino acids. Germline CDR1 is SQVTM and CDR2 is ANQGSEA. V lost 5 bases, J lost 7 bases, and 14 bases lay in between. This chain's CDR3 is CSVMASGSEKLFF. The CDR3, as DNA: TGCAGCGTTATGGCCTCTGGGTCTGAAAAACTGTTTTTT.